The 8 T cell receptor beta chains listed next were all sequenced from one sample in a study of blood T cells in healthy people across ages. A second PCR of 7 to 11 cycles used a sample-barcoded 5' primer and a J-beta primer mix. A single record per CDR3 protein comes from TCRdb applying MiXCR to the 5' RACE reads. The profile shows under 1 million distinct CDR3 sequences, under 45% of them singletons. The sequencing sample was made of blood. Receptor source: a man in his sixties in good health.

The chain joins TRBV12-3 or TRBV12-4 to TRBJ2-1; possibly TRBD2 for D (5 bases). The germline V and J ends were trimmed by 7 bases and 1 base, with 11 bases remaining between them. The CDR3 extends over 14 amino acids. DNA for the CDR3: TGTGCCAGCACTTGGAGGAGGTCCTACAATGAGCAGTTCTTC. Encoded protein: CASTWRRSYNEQFF.

This clonotype was found a few times. The V and J genes are TRBV6-2 or TRBV6-3 and TRBJ1-2; no clear D. The V gene's germline CDR1 is MNHEY and CDR2 SVGEGT. Trimming took off 6 bases at V and 5 bases at J, with 16 bases between the two ends. The CDR3 runs to 14 residues. The CDR3 here is CASRRFEGWYGYTF. In DNA form, the CDR3 reads TGTGCCAGCAGACGTTTTGAAGGCTGGTATGGCTACACCTTC.

The chain employs TRBV25-1 and TRBJ1-4, with a tentative D call TRBD1 (5 bases). V shed 2 bases and J shed 4 bases, with 11 bases lying between them. Germline V gene sequence: CDR1 MGHDK, CDR2 SYGVNS. The CDR3 covers 15 residues. The CDR3 bases are TGTGCCAGCAGTGAAACCAGGGTCAATAATGAAAAACTGTTTTTT. Translating gives CASSETRVNNEKLFF.

There are a few counts of this clonotype. V usage is TRBV5-5 and J usage is TRBJ2-7; weak D call: TRBD2 (7 bases). The CDR3 is made up of 14 amino acids. The V end lost 5 bases, the J end lost 4 bases, and 16 bases lay between the germline ends. The germline CDR1 and CDR2 sequences are SGHKS and YYEKEE (reference sequence). The CDR3 region is CASSKGGGLYEQYF. Here the CDR3 DNA reads TGTGCCAGCAGTAAGGGGGGAGGGTTGTACGAGCAGTACTTC.

This clonotype appeared a few times. V usage is TRBV6-1 and J usage is TRBJ2-1; D unclear. V was trimmed by 4 bases and J by 0 bases, leaving 4 bases between them. CDR1 and CDR2 (germline): MNHNS, SASEGT. The CDR3 consists of 13 residues. For the CDR3, the DNA is TGTGCCAGCAGTGTAACCTCCTACAATGAGCAGTTCTTC. Translated, it gives CASSVTSYNEQFF.

The table lists this clonotype with a few counts. CDR3 sequence (DNA): TGTGCCAGCAGCCCAGGGGCCAGGGGGTATGAAGCTTTCTTT. Translating gives CASSPGARGYEAFF. The chain carries TRBV7-2 and TRBJ1-1; 7 bases match TRBD1. Losses at the gene ends were 5 bases for V and 7 bases for J; bases not matched to a gene: 10. CDR1 is SGHTA and CDR2 is FQGNSA in the germline V gene. The length of the CDR3 is 14 residues.

The chain combines TRBV7-8 with TRBJ2-4, with D uncertain. Per the germline V gene, CDR1 is SGHVS and CDR2 is FQNEAQ. Trimming shortened V by 7 bases and J by 0 bases, and 10 bases separated the two germline ends. CDR3 length: 14 residues. The DNA of the CDR3 is TGTGCCAGCACCATGACGGGAGCCAAAAACATTCAGTACTTC. It encodes CASTMTGAKNIQYF.

This chain uses TRBV6-2 or TRBV6-3 with TRBJ2-5, with TRBD2 matching 7 bases. The CDR3 runs 14 residues. The germline gives CDR1 MNHEY, CDR2 SVGEGT. V shed 6 bases, J shed 11 bases, and the junction held 15 bases outside the gene matches. The CDR3 DNA is TGTGCCAGCAGCCCTACCGCCAGCGACGGGGGGCAGTACTTC. Its translation is CASSPTASDGGQYF.